One T cell receptor beta chain is described in this entry. This specimen belongs to a study of blood T cell repertoires in COVID-19. Study-level background: Italy, Spain and the United States were the sources of the convalescent and acute COVID-19 samples. Nucleic acid was either cDNA or gDNA, and it came from T cells, B-cell-depleted T cells, or PBMCs.

Trimming took 2 bases from V and 5 from J; bases not matched to a gene: 4. Germline V CDR1 and CDR2: SGHAT, FQNNGV. This CDR3 contains 16 residues. Per the original data handling: Amplification of reference gene primers provided the estimated nucleated cell counts. Profiling relied on immunoSEQ multiplex PCR, and the TCRdb table lists in-frame clones only, not all of them. Clone size and the V and J calls come from that table; the DNA yielded D and trimming. Of about 76,000 clones listed, about 86% were seen once; the top ten hold roughly a sixth. The V call is TRBV11-2, the J call TRBJ2-5; 14 bases map to TRBD2. The clonotype originates from a human donor in a cohort sampled during active COVID-19. Sequencing used peripheral blood. CDR3: CASSLYGLAGGETQYF. The CDR3 DNA is TGTGCCAGCAGCTTATATGGACTAGCGGGAGGCGAGACCCAGTACTTC.